This T cell receptor beta chain came from a study of blood T cell repertoires in COVID-19. Study context: Samples of COVID-19 (acute and convalescent) were obtained from the United States, Italy and Spain. PBMCs, B-cell-depleted T cells, or T cells were the source of the cDNA or gDNA that made up the material.

Original methodology: Amplified reference gene primers provided the basis for estimating nucleated cell counts. Clones were read by immunoSEQ multiplex PCR, and TCRdb kept only the in-frame ones, dropping some. The DNA gave D and trimming, while V, J and clone size come from that table. This table holds 200,000 to 250,000 clones, 70% to 90% found once. Unmatched junction bases numbered 8, after V lost 5 bases and J lost 5 bases. This CDR3 has 13 amino acids. The germline gives CDR1 SQVTM, CDR2 ANQGSEA. The source of this sequence is a human donor in a cohort sampled during active COVID-19. The chain employs TRBV29-1 and TRBJ2-5; 7 nucleotides agree with TRBD1. The sample was peripheral blood. Written as DNA, the CDR3 is TGCAGCGTTCTTTTAGGGGGCTGGGAGACCCAGTACTTC. Its protein is CSVLLGGWETQYF.